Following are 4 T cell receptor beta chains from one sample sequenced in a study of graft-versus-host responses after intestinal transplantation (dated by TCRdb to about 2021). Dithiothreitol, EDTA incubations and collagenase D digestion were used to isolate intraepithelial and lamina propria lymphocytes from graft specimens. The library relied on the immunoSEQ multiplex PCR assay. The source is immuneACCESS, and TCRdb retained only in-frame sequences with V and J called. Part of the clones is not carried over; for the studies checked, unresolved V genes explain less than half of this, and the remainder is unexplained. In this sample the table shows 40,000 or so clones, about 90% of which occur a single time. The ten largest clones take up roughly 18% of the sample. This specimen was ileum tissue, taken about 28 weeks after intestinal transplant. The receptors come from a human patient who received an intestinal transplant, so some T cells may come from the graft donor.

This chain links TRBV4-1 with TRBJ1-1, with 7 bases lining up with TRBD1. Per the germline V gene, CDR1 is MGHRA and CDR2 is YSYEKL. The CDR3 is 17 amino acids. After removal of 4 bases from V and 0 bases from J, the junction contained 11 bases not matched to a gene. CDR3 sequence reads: CASSLKGGMSVNTEAFF. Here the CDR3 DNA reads TGCGCCAGCAGCCTCAAAGGGGGCATGAGCGTGAACACTGAAGCTTTCTTT.

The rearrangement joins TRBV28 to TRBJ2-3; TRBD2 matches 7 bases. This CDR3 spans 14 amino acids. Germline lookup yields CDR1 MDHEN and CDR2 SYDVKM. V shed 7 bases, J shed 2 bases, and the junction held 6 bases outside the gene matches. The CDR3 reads CASKGGSFTDTQYF. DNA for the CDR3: TGTGCCAGCAAGGGCGGGAGCTTCACAGATACGCAGTATTTT.

DNA for the CDR3: TGCGCCAGCAGCTCCCAAGGGGGGGGAGAGACCCAGTACTTC. Translation gives CASSSQGGGETQYF. The chain combines TRBV5-1 with TRBJ2-5, with D possibly being TRBD2 (7 bases). The CDR3 totals 14 residues. The V gene lost 3 bases and the J gene lost 4 bases, with 13 bases spanning the gap. Germline-derived CDR1 and CDR2 are SGHRS and YFSETQ.

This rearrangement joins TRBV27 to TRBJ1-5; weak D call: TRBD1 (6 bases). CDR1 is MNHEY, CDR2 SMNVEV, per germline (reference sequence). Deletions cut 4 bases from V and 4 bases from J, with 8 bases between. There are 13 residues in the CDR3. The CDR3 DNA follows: TGTGCCAGCAGTTGGACAGCAAATCAGCCCCAGCATTTT. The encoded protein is CASSWTANQPQHF.